This paragraph covers one T cell receptor beta chain sequence. V was pared by 2 bases and J by 4 bases, with 7 bases of the junction left unmatched. Germline CDR1 is MNHNY and CDR2 is SVGAGI (reference sequence). CDR3 length equals 15 residues. These data belong to a study of technical replicates of blood from a few donors. The assay was immunoSEQ multiplex PCR, and TCRdb's table has in-frame clones only and misses some. The sample contains approximately 78,000 clones, around 95% of which appear only once. The chain carries TRBV6-6 and TRBJ2-7; TRBD2 matches at 8 bases. The origin of this receptor is a human donor in good health. The sample comprised T cells isolated from PBMCs. CDR3 nucleotide sequence: TGTGCCAGCAGTTACGAACGCGGGAGGCAGTACGAGCAGTACTTC. Translation: CASSYERGRQYEQYF.